These T cell receptor beta chains were read from a single sample in a study of shared clonotypes between healthy human individuals. The data were produced by immunoSEQ multiplex PCR, yet TCRdb's version contains in-frame clones alone and is incomplete. Of 1.5 million to 2.5 million clones listed, approximately 94% were seen once; the top ten hold around 1%. What was sequenced was naive CD8+ T cells sorted from blood. These receptors originate from a man between 18 and 35 years old in good health. Both conserved end residues are part of each CDR3. Each record gives: D gene, clone size, J gene, V gene, CDR3 protein, CDR3 DNA. A D gene is named only where the DNA matches it firmly. Size is stated for part of the rows, as once, few or many counts, or as a class when the clone is expanded.

>TRBD2|NA|TRBJ2-3|TRBV6-1
CASSTWTSGVDTQYF
TGTGCCAGCAGCACATGGACTAGCGGGGTGGATACGCAGTATTTT
>NA|once|TRBJ1-1|TRBV4-3
CASSRDGMNTEAFF
TGCGCCAGCAGCCGGGACGGGATGAACACTGAAGCTTTCTTT
>TRBD1|NA|TRBJ1-2|TRBV5-5
CASSTPVGQGNYGYTF
TGTGCCAGCAGCACTCCGGTGGGACAGGGGAACTATGGCTACACCTTC
>TRBD1|once|TRBJ1-2|TRBV4-1
CASSQDGGTGDIFGYTF
TGCGCCAGCAGCCAAGATGGTGGGACAGGGGATATCTTTGGCTACACCTTC
>TRBD2|NA|TRBJ2-1|TRBV13
CASSLPSGGGSGEQFF
TGTGCCAGCAGCTTGCCTAGCGGGGGTGGTTCCGGTGAGCAGTTCTTC
>NA|NA|TRBJ1-1|TRBV6-6
CASSYPYGTLNTEAFF
TGTGCCAGCAGTTACCCGTACGGGACACTGAACACTGAAGCTTTCTTT
>NA|NA|TRBJ2-1|TRBV27
CASSYQSEQFF
TGTGCCAGCAGCTACCAGAGTGAGCAGTTCTTC
>NA|NA|TRBJ2-2|TRBV27
CASSSGLNTGELFF
TGTGCCAGCAGTTCGGGACTCAACACCGGGGAGCTGTTTTTT
>TRBD1|once|TRBJ1-2|TRBV13
CASRIMGQGANYGYTF
TGTGCCAGCAGGATTATGGGACAGGGAGCTAACTATGGCTACACCTTC
>TRBD2|NA|TRBJ2-1|TRBV13
CASSLRGGSYNEQFF
TGTGCCAGCAGCTTACGCGGGGGCTCCTACAATGAGCAGTTCTTC
>NA|NA|TRBJ2-7|TRBV13
CASRAGENYEQYF
TGTGCCAGCAGGGCAGGGGAAAACTACGAGCAGTACTTC
>TRBD2|NA|TRBJ2-7|TRBV27
CASRTASGGEQYF
TGTGCCAGCCGAACGGCTAGCGGGGGCGAGCAGTACTTC
>TRBD2|once|TRBJ2-2|TRBV11-2
CASSLGLAGGPTGELFF
TGTGCCAGCAGCCTGGGACTAGCGGGAGGCCCAACCGGGGAGCTGTTTTTT
>NA|NA|TRBJ1-5|TRBV28
CASSVIGTSNQPQHF
TGTGCCAGCAGTGTAATAGGTACCAGCAATCAGCCCCAGCATTTT
>NA|NA|TRBJ2-7|TRBV16
CASSQTYPSYEQYF
TGTGCCAGCAGCCAAACCTACCCGTCCTACGAGCAGTACTTC
>NA|NA|TRBJ1-1|TRBV13
CASSQMGPNTEAFF
TGTGCCAGCAGCCAAATGGGTCCGAACACTGAAGCTTTCTTT
>TRBD1|NA|TRBJ2-7|TRBV19
CASSTWTGGDYEQYF
TGTGCCAGTAGTACCTGGACAGGGGGGGACTACGAGCAGTACTTC
>TRBD2|NA|TRBJ2-7|TRBV23-1
CASSPWWRGTAAGGGYSYEQYF
TGCGCCAGCAGTCCCTGGTGGAGGGGTACCGCGGCGGGCGGGGGATACTCCTACGAGCAGTACTTC